Below are 23 T cell receptor beta chains sequenced from a single sample in a study of T cells in Graves' hyperthyroidism and ophthalmopathy. RNA transcripts served as the template for amplifying TCR beta CDR3 regions. Primed by the HTBI set, a first-round RT-PCR was run on the TCR CDR3. Via MiXCR, TCRdb re-called the multiplex PCR reads, giving one row per CDR3 protein. The sample yields around 520,000 distinct CDR3 sequences, about an eighth seen once. Sequencing used blood. Every receptor here comes from a woman between 18 and 29 years old with Graves' hyperthyroidism.

This clonotype has a count of ten or more. This rearrangement joins TRBV20-1 to TRBJ2-5, with D perhaps being TRBD1 or TRBD2 (6 bases each). This CDR3 spans 13 amino acids. CDR1 is DFQATT and CDR2 is SNEGSKA in the germline V gene (reference sequence). V was clipped by 6 bases and J by 4 bases, with 15 bases between them. The CDR3 nucleotides are TGCAGTGCCATACAGGGAGGAGGAGAGACCCAGTACTTC. Its translation is CSAIQGGGETQYF.

The chain carries TRBV6-1 and TRBJ2-1, with D possibly TRBD1 on 6 matching bases. CDR3 length equals 14 residues. Germline loops: CDR1 MNHNS, CDR2 SASEGT. V was clipped by 6 bases and J by 12 bases, with 21 bases between them. For the CDR3, the DNA is TGTGCCAGCAGACTCCAGCGACTTGGGGGCGGGCAGTTCTTC. This translates into CASRLQRLGGGQFF.

This clonotype was detected many times. The chain uses TRBV12-3 or TRBV12-4 and TRBJ1-1; D is uncertain. There are 13 residues in the CDR3. V was clipped by 5 bases and J by 0 bases, with 7 bases between them. Written as DNA, the CDR3 is TGTGCCAGCAGTGAGTTTTTGAACACTGAAGCTTTCTTT. Translated: CASSEFLNTEAFF.

In its sample, this clonotype was seen many times. The chain is built from TRBV20-1 and TRBJ2-7, with D unclear. Trimming stripped 3 bases from V and 2 bases from J, with 20 bases between. The CDR3 runs to 16 residues. Germline V lookup: CDR1 DFQATT, CDR2 SNEGSKA (reference sequence). The CDR3 sequence is CSARPADLSAAYEQYF. DNA of the CDR3: TGCAGTGCTAGGCCCGCCGATCTCAGCGCGGCCTACGAGCAGTACTTC.

This clonotype was recorded many times. The chain is built from TRBV12-3 or TRBV12-4 and TRBJ2-1; tentatively, D is TRBD2 (6 bases). The CDR3 is made up of 16 amino acids. The V gene lost 1 base and the J gene lost 4 bases, with 14 bases spanning the gap. CDR3 bases: TGTGCCAGCAGTTTAGAGGGCGGGATAGTGTACAATGAGCAGTTCTTC. Translating it yields CASSLEGGIVYNEQFF.

This clonotype was seen repeatedly, ten times or more. V and J are TRBV30 and TRBJ1-5; D remains unclear. V was shortened by 2 bases and J by 7 bases, with 18 bases between the two germline ends. Germline values: CDR1 GTSNPN, CDR2 SVGIG (reference sequence). CDR3 length: 15 residues. In DNA, the CDR3 is TGTGCCTGGAGTAATCGAGTGGCAGGAGGCCAGCCCCAGCATTTT. Translating it yields CAWSNRVAGGQPQHF.

This clonotype was detected many times. The chain has TRBV6-2 or TRBV6-3 and TRBJ2-5, with TRBD2 matching over 7 bases. V was clipped by 6 bases and J by 0 bases; unmatched bases: 7. The CDR3 length is 15 residues. Germline CDR1 and CDR2: MNHEY and SVGEGT. The DNA of the CDR3 is TGTGCCAGCAGAGTGGGGGGGAGGGACCAAGAGACCCAGTACTTC. Translating it yields CASRVGGRDQETQYF.

The chain couples TRBV10-1 to TRBJ2-1; 8 nucleotides match TRBD2. There are 18 residues in the CDR3. V trimming: 0 bases; J trimming: 7 bases; junction bases outside the gene matches: 14. Per germline, CDR1 WNHNN and CDR2 SYGVQD (reference sequence). CDR3 in DNA: TGCGCCAGCAGTGAGTCGCGGGGGGCGCTTTCTCTGGTAAATGAGCAGTTCTTC. It encodes CASSESRGALSLVNEQFF.

The chain has TRBV28 and TRBJ2-1, with a possible D match to TRBD2 (5 bases). The CDR3 loop spans 13 amino acids. CDR1 and CDR2 from the germline V gene are MDHEN and SYDVKM. V dropped 6 bases and J dropped 9 bases, with 15 bases sitting between them. This CDR3 is CASSPIRRVEQFF. The CDR3 DNA is TGTGCCAGCAGCCCAATAAGGCGGGTTGAGCAGTTCTTC.

The sample holds a few counts of this clonotype. The rearrangement joins TRBV24-1 to TRBJ2-1; the D gene is possibly TRBD2 (5 bases). Per the germline V gene, CDR1 is KGHDR and CDR2 is SFDVKD. The CDR3 loop spans 15 amino acids. The V and J ends lost 2 bases and 16 bases respectively, with 23 bases between them. This CDR3 is CATSDSFGVDNERFF. In DNA, the CDR3 is TGTGCCACCAGTGATTCATTCGGGGTCGACAATGAGCGTTTCTTC.

In this sample, this clonotype turned up many times. V and J are TRBV9 and TRBJ2-5, with 7 bases aligning to TRBD2. The CDR3 has 16 amino acids. Trimming cost V 4 bases and J 2 bases; bases outside gene matches: 11. Germline V lookup: CDR1 SGDLS, CDR2 YYNGEE. CDR3 sequence reads: CASSIGPSGAQETQYF. The CDR3 bases are TGTGCCAGCAGCATAGGCCCTAGCGGAGCACAAGAGACCCAGTACTTC.

This clonotype was recorded at least ten times. The gene calls are TRBV11-3 and TRBJ1-1; D ambiguous. V lost 8 bases and J lost 0, with 16 bases in between. From germline, CDR1 is SGHNT and CDR2 YENEEA. This CDR3 has 15 amino acids. The CDR3 reads CASGEAIYMNTEAFF. CDR3 sequence (DNA): TGTGCCAGCGGAGAGGCCATCTATATGAACACTGAAGCTTTCTTT.

This clonotype was detected a few times. The V and J genes are TRBV29-1 and TRBJ1-2, with 9 positions matching TRBD1. Germline V gene data show CDR1 as SQVTM and CDR2 as ANQGSEA. The CDR3 spans 12 residues. V lost 6 bases to trimming and J lost 7 bases; unmatched junction nucleotides: 6. The CDR3 DNA reads TGCAGCGTAGTGGACAGGGGACGTGGCTACACCTTC. Its protein is CSVVDRGRGYTF.

Ten or more counts support this clonotype. The chain is built from TRBV12-3 or TRBV12-4 and TRBJ2-3; D possibly matches TRBD1 or TRBD2 (5 bases each). Between the trimmed V and J ends, which lost 4 bases and 1 base, there was a span of 9 bases. CDR3 length: 14 residues. CDR3 loop: CASSWGSRTDTQYF. In nucleotides, the CDR3 is TGTGCCAGCAGTTGGGGGAGCCGCACAGATACGCAGTATTTT.

At least ten counts were recorded for this clonotype. The V and J genes are TRBV24-1 and TRBJ2-1; D is unresolved. The CDR3 loop spans 14 amino acids. CDR1 is KGHDR and CDR2 is SFDVKD in the germline V gene. The ends were cut back, 4 bases at V and 4 bases at J, with 10 bases in the middle. CDR3 in DNA: TGTGCCACCAGTGACACCGACTGGTACAATGAGCAGTTCTTC. Translating gives CATSDTDWYNEQFF.

This clonotype occurred many times. The V gene is TRBV5-1, the J gene TRBJ1-1; a possible D gene is TRBD1 (5 bases). CDR3 length: 14 residues. Germline assignment: CDR1 SGHRS and CDR2 YFSETQ. Deletions cut 1 base from V and 4 bases from J, with 11 bases between. CDR3 in amino acids: CASSLTGSVTEAFF. The DNA of the CDR3 is TGCGCCAGCAGCTTGACAGGTAGTGTCACTGAAGCTTTCTTT.

The chain is built from TRBV7-2 and TRBJ2-7; unclear D gene. The V gene's germline CDR1 is SGHTA and CDR2 FQGNSA. V gave up 1 base and J gave up 3 bases, with 10 bases separating them. This CDR3 spans 14 amino acids. For the CDR3, the DNA is TGTGCCAGCAGCTTAGGTACCAGCCTCTACGAGCAGTACTTC. This codes for CASSLGTSLYEQYF.

Only a few counts were recorded for this clonotype. V and J are TRBV9 and TRBJ2-1; possibly TRBD1 for D (7 bases). CDR1 and CDR2 from the germline V gene are SGDLS and YYNGEE. The CDR3 is 15 amino acids. The V gene lost 3 bases and the J gene lost 5 bases, with 15 bases spanning the gap. CDR3 residues: CASSAAGQINNEQFF. CDR3 in DNA: TGTGCCAGCAGCGCTGCGGGACAGATAAACAATGAGCAGTTCTTC.

This clonotype has ten or more counts. The V gene is TRBV6-1, the J gene TRBJ2-7; 7 bases match TRBD2. Germline V gene sequence: CDR1 MNHNS, CDR2 SASEGT. J lost 2 bases, V lost 2 bases, and 3 bases had no gene match. The CDR3 contains 14 residues. In DNA form, the CDR3 reads TGTGCCAGCAGTGAAACCGGGGGGACCTACGAGCAGTACGTC. This codes for CASSETGGTYEQYV.

The genes are TRBV30 and TRBJ1-1, with D perhaps TRBD1 (5 bases). CDR3 size: 12 residues. The germline CDR1 and CDR2 sequences are GTSNPN and SVGIG (reference sequence). V gave up 2 bases and J gave up 7 bases, with 11 bases separating them. The CDR3 DNA follows: TGTGCCTGGAGTCACTCGACAGATGAAGCTTTCTTT. As protein: CAWSHSTDEAFF.

The sample holds many counts of this clonotype. V and J are TRBV19 and TRBJ2-1; 8 bases are shared with TRBD2. V dropped 4 bases and J dropped 9; count of bases not matched to a gene: 5. The CDR3 has 13 amino acids. The germline V gene has CDR1 LNHDA and CDR2 SQIVND (reference sequence). The chain's CDR3 is CASSKTLAGEQFF. The CDR3 DNA reads as TGTGCCAGTAGTAAGACCCTAGCGGGTGAGCAGTTCTTC.

This clonotype has a count of ten or more. The CDR3 coding sequence is TGTGCCAGCAGCTTAAGGGCTAGCGGTCGACTTCAAGAGACCCAGTACTTC. Its translation: CASSLRASGRLQETQYF. V and J are TRBV7-2 and TRBJ2-5; TRBD2 matches at 7 bases. Per the germline V gene, CDR1 is SGHTA and CDR2 is FQGNSA. The CDR3 contains 17 residues. Trimming at V came to 2 bases and at J to 2 bases, leaving 11 bases not matched to a gene.

The DNA of the CDR3 is TGTGCCACCAGACAGGGCGGAGTGGGAGATACGCAGTATTTT. Protein: CATRQGGVGDTQYF. The chain joins TRBV19 to TRBJ2-3, with 7 bases identical to TRBD1. Germline values: CDR1 LNHDA, CDR2 SQIVND (reference sequence). The CDR3 has 14 residues. The junction had 12 bases not matched to a gene; V was cut back by 10 bases and J by 5 bases.